This T cell receptor beta chain appears in the sequencing data of a study of T-cell reconstitution after alpha-beta-depleted transplantation in children. Researchers prepared the TCRbeta library using unique molecular identifiers, the study reports. TCRdb itself ran the PCR reads through MiXCR, one entry per CDR3 protein. The data hold some 490,000 distinct CDR3 sequences, with around 12% observed a single time. Trimming shortened V by 2 bases and J by 7 bases, and 12 bases separated the two germline ends. The CDR3 sequence is 14 residues long. In germline, CDR1 is MNHEY, CDR2 SMNVEV (reference sequence).

The TCR comes from a human donor who donated a stem cell graft to a child with combined immunodeficiency. The chain couples TRBV27 to TRBJ1-3, with a tentative D call TRBD1 (5 bases). This material consisted of PBMCs from the stem cell graft donor, taken from the stem cell graft. The CDR3 sequence: CASSLVGGGNTIYF. The CDR3 nucleotides read TGTGCCAGCAGTTTAGTGGGGGGTGGTAACACCATATATTTT.